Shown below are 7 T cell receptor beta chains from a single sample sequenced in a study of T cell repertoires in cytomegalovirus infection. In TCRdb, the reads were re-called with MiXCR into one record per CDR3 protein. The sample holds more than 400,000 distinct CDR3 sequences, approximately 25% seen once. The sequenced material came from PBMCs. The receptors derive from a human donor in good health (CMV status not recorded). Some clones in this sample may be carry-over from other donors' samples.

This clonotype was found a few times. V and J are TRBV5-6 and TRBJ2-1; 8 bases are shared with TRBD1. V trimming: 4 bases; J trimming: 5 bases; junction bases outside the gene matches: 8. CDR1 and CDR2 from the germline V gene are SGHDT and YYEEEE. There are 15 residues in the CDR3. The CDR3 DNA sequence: TGTGCCAGCAGCGCGACAGGGGTCCGTGACAATGAGCAGTTCTTC. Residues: CASSATGVRDNEQFF.

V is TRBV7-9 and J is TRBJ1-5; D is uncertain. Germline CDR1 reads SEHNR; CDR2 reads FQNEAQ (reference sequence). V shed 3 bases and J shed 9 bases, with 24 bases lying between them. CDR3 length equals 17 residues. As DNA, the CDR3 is TGTGCCAGCAGCTTCTCTCGCCCGGACGGTCGATTAGGGCCCCAGCATTTT. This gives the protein CASSFSRPDGRLGPQHF.

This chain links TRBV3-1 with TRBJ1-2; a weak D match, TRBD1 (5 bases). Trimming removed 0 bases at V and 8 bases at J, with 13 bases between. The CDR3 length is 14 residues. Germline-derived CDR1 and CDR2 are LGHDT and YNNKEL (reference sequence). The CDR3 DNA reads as TGTGCCAGCAGCCAAGATACCACCGGGGGGGGCTACACCTTC. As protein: CASSQDTTGGGYTF. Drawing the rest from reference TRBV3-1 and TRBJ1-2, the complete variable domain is DTAVSQTPKYLVTQMGNDKSIKCEQNLGHDTMYWYKQDSKKFLKIMFSYNNKELIINETVPNRFSPKSPDKAHLNLHINSLELGDSAVYFCASSQDTTGGGYTFGSGTRLTVV.

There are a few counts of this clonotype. CDR3 nucleotide sequence: TGTGCCAGCAGTCACCCCCCGGGACAGGCCTACGAGCAGTACTTC. Amino acid sequence: CASSHPPGQAYEQYF. The rearrangement uses TRBV6-6 and TRBJ2-7; 8 bases align to TRBD1. The V gene end was trimmed by 5 bases and the J gene end by 2 bases; junction bases not matched to a gene: 8. Per the germline V gene, CDR1 is MNHNY and CDR2 is SVGAGI (reference sequence). CDR3 length: 15 residues.

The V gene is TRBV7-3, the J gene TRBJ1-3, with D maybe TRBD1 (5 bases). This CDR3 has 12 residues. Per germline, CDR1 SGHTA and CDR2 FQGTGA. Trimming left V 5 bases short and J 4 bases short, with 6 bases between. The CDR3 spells CASSGDGNTIYF. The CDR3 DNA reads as TGTGCCAGCAGCGGGGACGGAAACACCATATATTTT. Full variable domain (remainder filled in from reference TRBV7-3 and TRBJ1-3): GAGVSQTPSNKVTEKGKYVELRCDPISGHTALYWYRQSLGQGPEFLIYFQGTGAADDSGLPNDRFFAVRPEGSVSTLKIQRTERGDSAVYLCASSGDGNTIYFGEGSWLTVV.

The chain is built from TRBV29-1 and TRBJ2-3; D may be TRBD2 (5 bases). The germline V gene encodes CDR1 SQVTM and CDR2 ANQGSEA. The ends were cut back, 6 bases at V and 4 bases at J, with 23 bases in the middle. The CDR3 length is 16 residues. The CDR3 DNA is TGCAGCGTAGACTTCACTCGGAGAAGCGGTTCAGATACGCAGTATTTT. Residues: CSVDFTRRSGSDTQYF.

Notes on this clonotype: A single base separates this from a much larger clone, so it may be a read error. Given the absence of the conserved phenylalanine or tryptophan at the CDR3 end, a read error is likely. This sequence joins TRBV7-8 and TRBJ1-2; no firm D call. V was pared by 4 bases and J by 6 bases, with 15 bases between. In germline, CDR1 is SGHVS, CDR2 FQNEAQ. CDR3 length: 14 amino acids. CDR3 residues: CASSWIPSTDGYTS. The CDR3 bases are TGTGCCAGCAGCTGGATCCCAAGTACAGATGGCTACACCTCC.